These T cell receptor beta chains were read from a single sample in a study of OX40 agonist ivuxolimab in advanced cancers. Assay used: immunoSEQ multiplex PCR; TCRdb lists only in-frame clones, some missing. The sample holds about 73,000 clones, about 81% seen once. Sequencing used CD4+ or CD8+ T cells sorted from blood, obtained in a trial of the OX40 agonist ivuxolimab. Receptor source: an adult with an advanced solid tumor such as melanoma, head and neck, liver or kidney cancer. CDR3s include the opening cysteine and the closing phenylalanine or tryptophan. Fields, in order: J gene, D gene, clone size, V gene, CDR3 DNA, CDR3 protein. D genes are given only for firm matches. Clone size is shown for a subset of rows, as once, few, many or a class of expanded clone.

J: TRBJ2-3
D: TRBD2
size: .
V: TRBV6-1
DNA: TGTGCCAGCAGTGAGTCGTCCCTTAGCGGGGGCGGAGGCACAGATACGCAGTATTTT
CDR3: CASSESSLSGGGGTDTQYF

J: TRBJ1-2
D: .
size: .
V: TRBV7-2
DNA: TGTGCCAGCAGCCTCAGAGATGGTAATCTCTATGGCTACACCTTC
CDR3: CASSLRDGNLYGYTF

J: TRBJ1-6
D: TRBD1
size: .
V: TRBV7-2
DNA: TGTGCCAGCAGCCCCTACCAGACAGGGGCGGGTTCACCCCTCCACTTT
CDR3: CASSPYQTGAGSPLHF

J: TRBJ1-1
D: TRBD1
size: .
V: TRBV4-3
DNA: TGCGCCAGCAGCCAAGTTCGACAGGGGGTCTTCATGAACACTGAAGCTTTCTTT
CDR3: CASSQVRQGVFMNTEAFF

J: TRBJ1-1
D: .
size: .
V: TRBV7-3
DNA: TGTGCCAGCAGCTCCAACGCGGGTGTGAGGACTGAAGCTTTCTTT
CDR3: CASSSNAGVRTEAFF

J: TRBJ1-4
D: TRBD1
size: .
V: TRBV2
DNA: TGTGCCAGCAGTGAAACAGGGGGGACTAATGAAAAACTGTTTTTT
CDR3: CASSETGGTNEKLFF

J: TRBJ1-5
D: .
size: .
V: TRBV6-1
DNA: TGTGCCAGCAGTGAAGAAATGGACAGATTTTATCAGCCCCAGCATTTT
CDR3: CASSEEMDRFYQPQHF

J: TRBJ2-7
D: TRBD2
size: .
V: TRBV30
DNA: TGTGCCTGGAGTCCCGGGACTAGCGGGGTAATAACCTACGAGCAGTACTTC
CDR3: CAWSPGTSGVITYEQYF

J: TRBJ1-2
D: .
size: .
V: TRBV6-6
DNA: TGTGCCAGCAGTTACTTGGGGTATGGCGGCTACACCTTC
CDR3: CASSYLGYGGYTF

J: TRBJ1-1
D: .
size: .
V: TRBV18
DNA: TGTGCCAGCTCACCACCGGTAGGGGGACCCATGAACACTGAAGCTTTCTTT
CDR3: CASSPPVGGPMNTEAFF

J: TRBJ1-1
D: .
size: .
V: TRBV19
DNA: TGTGCCAGTAGTCGCCGTACTGAAGCTTTCTTT
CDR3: CASSRRTEAFF

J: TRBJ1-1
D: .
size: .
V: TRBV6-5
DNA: TGTGCCAGCAGACAACGGGCCCTGAACACTGAAGCTTTCTTT
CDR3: CASRQRALNTEAFF

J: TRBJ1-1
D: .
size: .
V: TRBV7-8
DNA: TGTGCCAGCAGCTTAATGGGAGACACTGAAGCTTTCTTT
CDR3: CASSLMGDTEAFF

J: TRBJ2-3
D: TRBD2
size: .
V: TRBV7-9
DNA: TGTGCCAGCAGCTCCCAACGGGCTAGCGGGAGCACAGATACGCAGTATTTT
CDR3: CASSSQRASGSTDTQYF

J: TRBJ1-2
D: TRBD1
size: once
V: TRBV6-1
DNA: TGTGCCAGCAGTTCGACAGGGGGCTCTGGCTACACCTTC
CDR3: CASSSTGGSGYTF

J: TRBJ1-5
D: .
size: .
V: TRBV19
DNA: TGTGCCAGTAGTATATGGGGAAATAGCAATCAGCCCCAGCATTTT
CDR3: CASSIWGNSNQPQHF

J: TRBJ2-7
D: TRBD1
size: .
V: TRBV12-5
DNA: TGTGCTAGTGGGCGTGGGGACAGCAATCTCTACGAGCAGTACTTC
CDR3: CASGRGDSNLYEQYF

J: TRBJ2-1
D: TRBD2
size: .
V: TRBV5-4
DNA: TGTGCCAGCAGCTTGTTACGGTCTAGCGGGGGTTCTGATGAGCAGTTCTTC
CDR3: CASSLLRSSGGSDEQFF

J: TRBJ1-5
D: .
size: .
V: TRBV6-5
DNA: TGTGCCAGCACTAAGGACAGCAATCAGCCCCAGCATTTT
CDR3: CASTKDSNQPQHF

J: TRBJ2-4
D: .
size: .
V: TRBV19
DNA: TGTGCCAGTACCCCCGGGGGAATTACCAAAAACATTCAGTACTTC
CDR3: CASTPGGITKNIQYF

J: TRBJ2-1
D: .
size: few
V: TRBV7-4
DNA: TGTGCCAGCAGCTTACGGCGGGACCGCTACAATGAGCAGTTCTTC
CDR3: CASSLRRDRYNEQFF

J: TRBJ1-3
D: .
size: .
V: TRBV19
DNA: TGTGCCAGTAGTCTTTGGGGGTCAGGAAACACCATATATTTT
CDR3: CASSLWGSGNTIYF

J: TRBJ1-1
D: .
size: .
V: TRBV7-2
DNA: TGTGCCAGCAGCTTGGTGAGGGGCAACACTGAGGCTTTCTTT
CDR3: CASSLVRGNTEAFF

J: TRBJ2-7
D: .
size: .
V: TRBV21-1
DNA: TGTGCCAGCCTTGACCGGGTCTCCGCCTACGAGCAGTACTTC
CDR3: CASLDRVSAYEQYF

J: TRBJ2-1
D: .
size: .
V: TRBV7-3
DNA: TGTGCCAGCAGCTTTAGGGGCCCCAATGAGCAGTTCTTC
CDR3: CASSFRGPNEQFF